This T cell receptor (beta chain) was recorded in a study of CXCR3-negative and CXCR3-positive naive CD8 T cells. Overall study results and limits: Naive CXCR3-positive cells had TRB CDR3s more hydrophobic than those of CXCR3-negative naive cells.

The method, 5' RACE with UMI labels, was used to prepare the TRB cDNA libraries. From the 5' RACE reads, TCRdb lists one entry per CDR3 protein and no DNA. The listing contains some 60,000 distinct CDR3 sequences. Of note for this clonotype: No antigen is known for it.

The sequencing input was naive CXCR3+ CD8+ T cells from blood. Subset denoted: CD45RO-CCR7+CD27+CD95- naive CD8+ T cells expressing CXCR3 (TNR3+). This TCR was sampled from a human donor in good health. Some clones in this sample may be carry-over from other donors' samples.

The CDR3: CASSPGPGGGYEQYF. The V gene is TRBV25-1, the J gene TRBJ2-7; as DNA is missing, the TRBD1 call by TCRdb cannot be tested. Germline V gene sequence: CDR1 MGHDK, CDR2 SYGVNS. The CDR3 sequence is 15 residues long.